The present entry profiles one TCR beta chain with its context. What it binds is not known. The data are from a study of blood T cells in healthy people across ages. For the study at large: Template switching recovered approximately one barcoded beta molecule for every two T cells. The study's findings and limits: Roughly linear age-related decline in beta diversity appeared, significant by age around 38. Naive and antigen-experienced cells were not separated, limiting conclusive comparison.

Primers used in a second PCR of roughly 6 to 11 cycles were a sample-barcoded 5' primer and a J-beta primer mix. TCRdb ran MiXCR on the 5' RACE reads and lists one entry per CDR3 protein. The sample consists of approximately 1.5 million distinct CDR3 sequences, roughly a third of them appearing once. The ends lost 6 bases at V and 12 bases at J; junction bases unmatched: 11. CDR3 length: 14 amino acids. The germline CDR1 and CDR2 sequences are SNHLY and FYNNEI. The sample taken for sequencing was blood. The receptor was derived from a woman aged 25 to 45 in good health. This chain links TRBV2 with TRBJ2-1; 10 bases match TRBD2. The chain's CDR3 is CASSMTKAGGRQFF. CDR3 sequence (DNA): TGTGCCAGCAGCATGACTAAAGCGGGGGGGCGGCAGTTCTTC.